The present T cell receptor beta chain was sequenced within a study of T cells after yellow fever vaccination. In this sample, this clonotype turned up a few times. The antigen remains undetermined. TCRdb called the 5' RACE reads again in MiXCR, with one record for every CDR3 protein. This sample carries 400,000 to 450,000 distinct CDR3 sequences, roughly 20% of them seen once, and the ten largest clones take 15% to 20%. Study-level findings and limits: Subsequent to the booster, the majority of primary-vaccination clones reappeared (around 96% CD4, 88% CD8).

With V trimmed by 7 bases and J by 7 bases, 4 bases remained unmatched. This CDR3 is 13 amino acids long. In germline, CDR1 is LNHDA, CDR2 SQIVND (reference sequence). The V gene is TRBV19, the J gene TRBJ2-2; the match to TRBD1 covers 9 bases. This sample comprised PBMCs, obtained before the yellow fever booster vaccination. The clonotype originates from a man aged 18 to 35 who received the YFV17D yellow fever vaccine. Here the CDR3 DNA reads TGTGCCAGTACAGGGACAGGGTTCGGGGAGCTGTTTTTT. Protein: CASTGTGFGELFF. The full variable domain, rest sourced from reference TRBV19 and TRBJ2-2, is DGGITQSPKYLFRKEGQNVTLSCEQNLNHDAMYWYRQDPGQGLRLIYYSQIVNDFQKGDIAEGYSVSREKKESFPLTVTSAQKNPTAFYLCASTGTGFGELFFGEGSRLTVL.